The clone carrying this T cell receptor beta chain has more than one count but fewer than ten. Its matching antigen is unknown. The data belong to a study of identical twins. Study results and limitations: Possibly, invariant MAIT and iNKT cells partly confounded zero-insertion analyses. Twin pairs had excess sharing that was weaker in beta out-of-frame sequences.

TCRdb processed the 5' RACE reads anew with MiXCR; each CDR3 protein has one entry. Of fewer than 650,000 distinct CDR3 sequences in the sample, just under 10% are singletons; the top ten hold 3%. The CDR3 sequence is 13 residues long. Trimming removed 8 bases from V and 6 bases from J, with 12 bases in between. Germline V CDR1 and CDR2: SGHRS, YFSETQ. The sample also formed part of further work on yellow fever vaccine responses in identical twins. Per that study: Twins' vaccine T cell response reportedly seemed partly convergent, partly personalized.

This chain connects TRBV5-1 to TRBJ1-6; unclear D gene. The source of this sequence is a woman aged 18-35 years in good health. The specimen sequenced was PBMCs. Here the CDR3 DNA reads TGCGCCAGGTATATATCGGGTAATTCACCCCTCCACTTT. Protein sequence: CARYISGNSPLHF.